These T cell receptor beta chains were read from a single sample in a study of OX40 agonist ivuxolimab in advanced cancers. Only in-frame clones appear in the TCRdb table, and some are missing; sequencing was by immunoSEQ multiplex PCR. This sample has around 67,000 clones, with about 85% found just once. The sequencing used CD4+ or CD8+ T cells sorted from blood, collected in a trial of the OX40 agonist ivuxolimab. The receptors shown here come from an adult with an advanced solid tumor such as melanoma, head and neck, liver or kidney cancer. Both conserved end residues are part of each CDR3.

J: TRBJ1-2; V: TRBV7-9; CDR3: CASSPNQGANGYTF
J: TRBJ2-7; V: TRBV7-2; CDR3: CASSSQGTRNEQYF
J: TRBJ1-2; V: TRBV5-4; CDR3: CASSLRSSYTF
J: TRBJ2-4; V: TRBV2; CDR3: CASKRQGPAKNIQYF
J: TRBJ1-2; V: TRBV5-4; CDR3: CASSLRGRPPGDGYTF
J: TRBJ1-6; V: TRBV6-5; CDR3: CASSEVTTSPLHF
J: TRBJ1-2; V: TRBV7-2; CDR3: CASSLLQGADGYTF
J: TRBJ2-3; V: TRBV11-2; CDR3: CASIYELGDTQYF
J: TRBJ2-5; V: TRBV19; CDR3: CASSKTGSWETQYF
J: TRBJ2-5; V: TRBV27; CDR3: CASRIQGKVQETQYF
J: TRBJ2-5; V: TRBV4-1; CDR3: CASSLVSGSRETQYF
J: TRBJ1-3; V: TRBV5-4; CDR3: CASSQGYSGNTIYF
J: TRBJ1-5; V: TRBV11-1; CDR3: CASSLEGARQPQHF
J: TRBJ1-5; V: TRBV28; CDR3: CASSLIPTTMKPQHF
J: TRBJ1-3; V: TRBV28; CDR3: CASSPPRRAGNTIYF
J: TRBJ2-7; V: TRBV5-6; CDR3: CASSLFLQGLSYEQYF
J: TRBJ2-3; V: TRBV7-9; CDR3: CASGTSGNTDTQYF
J: TRBJ2-3; V: TRBV2; CDR3: CASSESGTGVDTQYF
J: TRBJ2-4; V: TRBV10-1; CDR3: CASSDSAKNIQYF
J: TRBJ2-1; V: TRBV5-1; CDR3: CASSLVPSTARGGPTVSYNEQFF
J: TRBJ2-3; V: TRBV28; CDR3: CASSLGLAGQIDTQYF
J: TRBJ1-1; V: TRBV6-1; CDR3: CASSDNGGWTAFF
J: TRBJ2-1; V: TRBV2; CDR3: CASSLTSGTGNEQFF
J: TRBJ2-2; V: TRBV6-9; CDR3: CASSSYLRAGERTGELFF
J: TRBJ2-5; V: TRBV6-6; CDR3: CASSPTDGSETQYF
J: TRBJ2-7; V: TRBV6-5; CDR3: CASRKREGYEQYF
J: TRBJ1-2; V: TRBV5-8; CDR3: CASSFDRRNGYTF
J: TRBJ1-5; V: TRBV5-1; CDR3: CASSLVGGGQPQHF
J: TRBJ2-5; V: TRBV11-3; CDR3: CASSSFGGQGRETQYF
J: TRBJ2-7; V: TRBV15; CDR3: CATSRIVGGRTYEQYF
J: TRBJ2-7; V: TRBV28; CDR3: CASRSGPLAPYEQYF
J: TRBJ2-7; V: TRBV7-2; CDR3: CASSSDRGYYEQYF
J: TRBJ1-6; V: TRBV5-1; CDR3: CASSLDLGLESPLHF
J: TRBJ1-4; V: TRBV5-1; CDR3: CASSLGQGARSEKLFF
J: TRBJ2-1; V: TRBV13; CDR3: CANTRRGGYNEQFF
J: TRBJ2-4; V: TRBV19; CDR3: CASSIASSNRGGLAKNIQYF
J: TRBJ1-2; V: TRBV6-4; CDR3: CASSESGAGGYTF
J: TRBJ2-2; V: TRBV7-3; CDR3: CASSLHRGGTGELFF
J: TRBJ2-7; V: TRBV7-2; CDR3: CASSLWSGQTYEQYF
J: TRBJ2-3; V: TRBV30; CDR3: CATSTGLNTDTQYF
J: TRBJ2-3; V: TRBV18; CDR3: CASSPLDSTDTQYF
J: TRBJ1-1; V: TRBV7-3; CDR3: CASSWDGNTEAFF
J: TRBJ2-2; V: TRBV6-6; CDR3: CASSDRGVGSGELFF
J: TRBJ1-2; V: TRBV6-1; CDR3: CASSETPKDGYTF
J: TRBJ1-3; V: TRBV29-1; CDR3: CSVQTGNGNTIYF
J: TRBJ2-5; V: TRBV12-5; CDR3: CASGFTFSGGAETQYF
J: TRBJ1-3; V: TRBV7-2; CDR3: CASRTDREAIYF
J: TRBJ1-2; V: TRBV6-6; CDR3: CASTYRDRDAGYTF
J: TRBJ1-1; V: TRBV9; CDR3: CASSVGQGNTEAFF
J: TRBJ2-5; V: TRBV19; CDR3: CASSMGGSLQETQYF
J: TRBJ2-2; V: TRBV6-1; CDR3: CASSERVPTRRRTGELFF
J: TRBJ2-5; V: TRBV10-3; CDR3: CAIRSGSGGFETQYF
J: TRBJ1-5; V: TRBV5-1; CDR3: CASSPDRQNQPQHF
J: TRBJ2-7; V: TRBV30; CDR3: CAWSVPRDPSSYEQYF
J: TRBJ2-7; V: TRBV2; CDR3: CASLLDLRSSYEQYF
J: TRBJ2-7; V: TRBV7-2; CDR3: CASSLELASRPYF
J: TRBJ1-4; V: TRBV19; CDR3: CASSLQYGLTNEKLFF